One sample yielded the 15 T cell receptor beta chains listed below, sequenced in a study of graft-versus-host responses after intestinal transplantation. Method: immunoSEQ multiplex PCR; TCRdb's copy keeps in-frame clones and lacks some. The data contain around 120,000 clones, roughly nine tenths of them singletons. No cognate antigen is known for these TCRs. The material was unstimulated CD4+ T cells sorted from spleen or lymph node cells, obtained before intestinal transplant. These receptors were collected from a human donor who received an intestinal transplant.

The V gene is TRBV28, the J gene TRBJ2-5; the match to TRBD2 covers 7 bases. J gave up 2 bases and V 5 bases, and 2 bases lay outside the gene matches. The CDR3 is 13 amino acids. Germline-derived CDR1 and CDR2 are MDHEN and SYDVKM. CDR3 DNA: TGTGCCAGCAGTGGGGGGGGTCAAGAGACCCAGTACTTC. Protein: CASSGGGQETQYF.

The chain recombines TRBV6-5 with TRBJ2-2; unclear D gene. Trimming pared 2 bases from V and 3 bases from J, leaving 10 bases between. Germline lookup yields CDR1 MNHEY and CDR2 SVGAGI. The length of the CDR3 is 15 residues. CDR3 DNA sequence: TGTGCCAGCAGTTACGGCACCATGTACACCGGGGAGCTGTTTTTT. Amino acid sequence: CASSYGTMYTGELFF.

For the CDR3, the DNA is TGTGCCAGCAGTTTAAGGGGGACAGCGAGGGGTAGTGGCTACACCTTC. This gives the protein CASSLRGTARGSGYTF. The chain couples TRBV27 to TRBJ1-2, with 7 nucleotides matching TRBD1. CDR3 length: 16 residues. CDR1 and CDR2 from the germline V gene are MNHEY and SMNVEV (reference sequence). V shed 2 bases and J 7 bases; nucleotides not matched to a gene: 13.

This clone was recorded once. The chain uses TRBV5-5 and TRBJ2-7; a weak D match, TRBD2 (6 bases). This CDR3 contains 14 residues. Germline V CDR1 and CDR2: SGHKS, YYEKEE (reference sequence). Trimming pared 2 bases from V and 3 bases from J, leaving 12 bases between. CDR3 DNA: TGTGCCAGCAGCTTCCAGGGACTGAGCTACGAGCAGTACTTC. Its protein product is CASSFQGLSYEQYF.

The chain carries TRBV7-2 and TRBJ1-1; D unresolved. V shed 11 bases and J shed 4 bases, with 17 bases lying between them. This CDR3 region has 13 residues. CDR1 and CDR2 from the germline V gene are SGHTA and FQGNSA. The CDR3 is CALRSMAGTEAFF. The DNA of the CDR3 is TGTGCCCTCAGATCCATGGCAGGCACTGAAGCTTTCTTT. Drawing the rest from reference TRBV7-2 and TRBJ1-1, the complete variable domain is GAGVSQSPSNKVTEKGKDVELRCDPISGHTALYWYRQSLGQGLEFLIYFQGNSAPDKSGLPSDRFSAERTGGSVSTLTIQRTQQEDSAVYLCALRSMAGTEAFFGQGTRLTVV.

This rearrangement joins TRBV5-1 to TRBJ2-7, with no clear D. Germline CDR1 and CDR2: SGHRS and YFSETQ. The CDR3 is 13 amino acids. V lost 2 bases and J lost 5, with 11 bases in between. Written as DNA, the CDR3 is TGCGCCAGCAGCTTACCTTCCCGGGACGAGCAGTACTTC. As protein: CASSLPSRDEQYF.

The chain is built from TRBV11-3 and TRBJ1-2; D is possibly TRBD1 (6 bases). V was shortened by 1 base and J by 4 bases, with 16 bases between the two germline ends. The CDR3 covers 16 residues. The germline gives CDR1 SGHNT, CDR2 YENEEA. The CDR3 here is CASSLVNLTGTYGYTF. CDR3 in DNA: TGTGCCAGCAGCTTAGTAAATTTGACAGGAACCTATGGCTACACCTTC.

The chain joins TRBV19 to TRBJ2-5; D is perhaps TRBD1 (6 bases). The germline CDR1 and CDR2 sequences are LNHDA and SQIVND (reference sequence). The CDR3 is made up of 15 amino acids. With 6 bases removed from V and 3 bases from J, the gap between germline ends came to 17 bases. This chain's CDR3 is CASRATGLGKETQYF. The CDR3 DNA reads TGTGCCAGTAGAGCGACAGGTTTGGGGAAAGAGACCCAGTACTTC. Using reference TRBV19 and TRBJ2-5 for the parts outside the CDR3, the full variable domain is DGGITQSPKYLFRKEGQNVTLSCEQNLNHDAMYWYRQDPGQGLRLIYYSQIVNDFQKGDIAEGYSVSREKKESFPLTVTSAQKNPTAFYLCASRATGLGKETQYFGPGTRLLVL.

This clone was counted only a few times. The CDR3 nucleotides read TGTGCCAGCAGGGAGACAGGGGTGGACACCATATATTTT. Translation: CASRETGVDTIYF. The rearrangement joins TRBV6-1 to TRBJ1-3, with 8 nucleotides matching TRBD1. In germline, CDR1 is MNHNS, CDR2 SASEGT. Trimming at V came to 6 bases and at J to 8 bases, leaving 6 bases not matched to a gene. This CDR3 comprises 13 residues.

The chain combines TRBV27 with TRBJ2-7, with 7 bases fitting TRBD1. The trim removed 4 bases at V and 0 bases at J, leaving 9 bases unmatched. The germline CDR1 and CDR2 sequences are MNHEY and SMNVEV (reference sequence). The CDR3 sequence is 16 residues long. CDR3 in amino acids: CASSSWDSLTSYEQYF. The CDR3 DNA reads as TGTGCCAGCAGTTCATGGGACAGCCTAACCTCCTACGAGCAGTACTTC.

V is TRBV27 and J is TRBJ1-2; 8 bases are a match to TRBD1. There are 15 residues in the CDR3. Germline trimming cut 0 bases from V and 4 bases from J; bases unmatched to any gene: 4. The V gene's germline CDR1 is MNHEY and CDR2 SMNVEV (reference sequence). CDR3 DNA sequence: TGTGCCAGCAGTTTATCCAGGGGGCGCGGCTATGGCTACACCTTC. Protein product: CASSLSRGRGYGYTF.

J is TRBJ2-5 and V is TRBV5-1; 10 bases fit TRBD2. Trimming took 4 bases from V and 3 from J; bases not matched to a gene: 9. The CDR3 is made up of 16 amino acids. CDR1 and CDR2 (germline): SGHRS, YFSETQ. The CDR3 sequence is CASSPVWTSGEETQYF. The CDR3, as DNA: TGCGCCAGCAGCCCCGTCTGGACTAGCGGTGAAGAGACCCAGTACTTC. Based on the CDR3 plus reference TRBV5-1 and TRBJ2-5, the full variable domain is KAGVTQTPRYLIKTRGQQVTLSCSPISGHRSVSWYQQTPGQGLQFLFEYFSETQRNKGNFPGRFSGRQFSNSRSEMNVSTLELGDSALYLCASSPVWTSGEETQYFGPGTRLLVL.

The gene calls are TRBV7-2 and TRBJ1-1, with no clear D. Per germline, CDR1 SGHTA and CDR2 FQGNSA. The CDR3 loop spans 11 amino acids. V lost 2 bases and J 7 bases, leaving 5 bases between the germline ends. The CDR3: CASSLIYEAFF. In DNA form, the CDR3 reads TGTGCCAGCAGCTTAATCTATGAAGCTTTCTTT.

Concerning this clone: Compared with germline, one end of the junction differs, possibly owing to a read error. The sample carries other DNA sequences with the same CDR3. This sequence joins TRBV5-1 and TRBJ1-1, with D possibly being TRBD1 (5 bases). Germline CDR1 and CDR2: SGHRS and YFSETQ. This CDR3 spans 15 amino acids. For the CDR3, the DNA is TGCGCCAGCAGCTTTGGGGCAGGGCCGAACACTGAAGCCTTCTTT. Residues: CASSFGAGPNTEAFF.

V usage is TRBV2 and J usage is TRBJ2-2; D unresolved. Trimming left V 7 bases short and J 0 bases short, with 12 bases between. The CDR3 is 15 amino acids. CDR1 and CDR2 (germline): SNHLY, FYNNEI. The CDR3 DNA is TGTGCCAGCATGTATTGGGCCGCGAACACCGGGGAGCTGTTTTTT. It translates to CASMYWAANTGELFF.